One sample yielded the 20 T cell receptor beta chains listed below, sequenced in a study of cytotoxic CD8 clonotypes in ibrutinib-treated CLL. TCRdb's copy holds only in-frame clones and misses some; the assay was immunoSEQ multiplex PCR. The sample lists about 140,000 clones; less than 95% were seen once. The material sequenced was PBMCs, taken after 12 months of ibrutinib treatment. The origin of the receptors is a human donor with chronic lymphocytic leukemia.

The V gene is TRBV28, the J gene TRBJ1-5; weak D call: TRBD1 (5 bases). Germline V lookup: CDR1 MDHEN, CDR2 SYDVKM. The CDR3 has 17 residues. With 4 bases removed from V and 6 bases from J, the gap between germline ends came to 22 bases. CDR3 region: CASSSGTGDLLGQPQHF. Written as DNA, the CDR3 is TGTGCCAGCAGTTCCGGGACCGGTGACCTATTGGGTCAGCCCCAGCATTTT.

The chain employs TRBV18 and TRBJ2-1, with 9 bases lining up with TRBD2. Germline values: CDR1 KGHSH, CDR2 LQKENI. Trimming at V came to 6 bases and at J to 6 bases, leaving 9 bases not matched to a gene. The CDR3 runs to 15 residues. CDR3 sequence reads: CASSQTSGNRNEQFF. CDR3 sequence (DNA): TGTGCCAGCTCCCAGACTAGCGGTAACCGCAATGAGCAGTTCTTC.

The chain is built from TRBV7-2 and TRBJ2-3; the D gene is possibly TRBD1 (5 bases). The V and J ends lost 3 bases and 5 bases respectively, with 6 bases between them. Germline V lookup: CDR1 SGHTA, CDR2 FQGNSA. The CDR3 loop spans 12 amino acids. DNA for the CDR3: TGTGCCAGCAGCTTGCAGGGAGATACGCAGTATTTT. It translates to CASSLQGDTQYF.

The rearrangement links TRBV25-1 to TRBJ1-4; 9 bases match TRBD1. The CDR3 runs 13 residues. Germline V gene data show CDR1 as MGHDK and CDR2 as SYGVNS. Unmatched junction bases numbered 4, after V lost 8 bases and J lost 6 bases. The CDR3 sequence is CASQGQGYEKLFF. The DNA for the CDR3 is TGTGCCAGCCAGGGACAGGGCTATGAAAAACTGTTTTTT.

This clone has a handful of counts. V gene TRBV27 combines with J gene TRBJ2-7, with D tentatively TRBD1 (6 bases). Trimming removed 5 bases at V and 4 bases at J, with 9 bases between. Germline values: CDR1 MNHEY, CDR2 SMNVEV (reference sequence). This CDR3 comprises 12 residues. Here the CDR3 DNA reads TGTGCCAGCAGTACCCAGGGGTACGAGCAGTACTTC. Its protein is CASSTQGYEQYF.

This clone showed up just once. This rearrangement joins TRBV2 to TRBJ2-2; possible D gene TRBD2, 7 bases. The CDR3 runs to 15 residues. V lost 4 bases and J lost 6, with 15 bases in between. Germline V gene sequence: CDR1 SNHLY, CDR2 FYNNEI. CDR3 region: CASSGLGGGAGELFF. The CDR3 DNA reads as TGTGCCAGCAGTGGCCTAGGGGGGGGCGCCGGGGAGCTGTTTTTT.

This sequence joins TRBV27 and TRBJ2-5; D is unclear. CDR1 MNHEY and CDR2 SMNVEV come from the germline V gene (reference sequence). The V end lost 5 bases, the J end lost 5 bases, and 6 bases lay between the germline ends. This CDR3 spans 11 amino acids. The CDR3 DNA reads TGTGCCAGCAGTGCGTGGGAGACCCAGTACTTC. Translated: CASSAWETQYF.

The chain has TRBV9 and TRBJ2-3; the match to TRBD1 covers 7 bases. Germline loops: CDR1 SGDLS, CDR2 YYNGEE. With 1 base clipped from V and 6 bases from J, the junction kept 5 bases outside the gene matches. CDR3 length: 14 amino acids. CDR3 protein: CASSVTGVVDTQYF. CDR3 in DNA: TGTGCCAGCAGCGTAACAGGGGTGGTGGATACGCAGTATTTT.

The J gene is TRBJ1-1, the V gene TRBV13; D gene uncertain. V gave up 0 bases and J gave up 4 bases, with 9 bases separating them. The CDR3 runs 14 residues. Germline V gene lookup returns CDR1 PRHDT and CDR2 FYEKMQ (reference sequence). The CDR3 DNA reads TGTGCCAGCAGCTTAGGAGCAGCGGGCACTGAAGCTTTCTTT. It codes for CASSLGAAGTEAFF. Based on the CDR3 plus reference TRBV13 and TRBJ1-1, the full variable domain is AAGVIQSPRHLIKEKRETATLKCYPIPRHDTVYWYQQGPGQDPQFLISFYEKMQSDKGSIPDRFSAQQFSDYHSELNMSSLELGDSALYFCASSLGAAGTEAFFGQGTRLTVV.

The chain joins TRBV9 to TRBJ2-1, with 8 bases lining up with TRBD2. The CDR3 runs to 15 residues. Trimming at V came to 2 bases and at J to 1 base, leaving 2 bases not matched to a gene. Germline V CDR1 and CDR2: SGDLS, YYNGEE. The CDR3 coding sequence is TGTGCCAGCAGCGTCGTAGCGGGATCCTACAATGAGCAGTTCTTC. Protein sequence: CASSVVAGSYNEQFF.

The rearrangement links TRBV6-6 to TRBJ1-2, with D perhaps TRBD1 (5 bases). This CDR3 region has 12 residues. From germline, CDR1 is MNHNY and CDR2 SVGAGI (reference sequence). V was clipped by 10 bases and J by 4 bases, with 13 bases between them. This chain's CDR3 is CATGGVGYGYTF. DNA for the CDR3: TGTGCCACCGGGGGGGTCGGCTATGGCTACACCTTC.

This chain connects TRBV7-8 to TRBJ1-1; 7 bases are shared with TRBD1. This CDR3 is built from 15 residues. Per the germline V gene, CDR1 is SGHVS and CDR2 is FQNEAQ. V gave up 5 bases and J gave up 0 bases; unmatched junction bases: 6. The CDR3 DNA reads TGTGCCAGCAGCGCCCGGACAGGTCTGAACACTGAAGCTTTCTTT. Its protein is CASSARTGLNTEAFF.

This rearrangement joins TRBV18 to TRBJ1-2, with D unclear. CDR3 size: 14 residues. CDR1 KGHSH and CDR2 LQKENI come from the germline V gene. V lost 3 bases to trimming and J lost 3 bases, with 11 bases between them. The chain's CDR3 is CASSPAGIDYGYTF. The CDR3 DNA is TGTGCCAGCTCACCGGCGGGAATTGACTATGGCTACACCTTC.

The chain is built from TRBV28 and TRBJ2-4; 7 bases map to TRBD2. The V segment lost 11 bases and the J segment 9 bases; nucleotides outside the gene matches: 19. The germline CDR1 and CDR2 sequences are MDHEN and SYDVKM. The CDR3 is 15 residues long. The CDR3 region is CASRVTSGTNGIQYF. CDR3 nucleotide sequence: TGTGCCTCCCGAGTGACCTCCGGGACTAACGGCATTCAGTACTTC.

In DNA form, the CDR3 reads TGTGCCACGGGCGACGGCTACGAGCAGTACTTC. Residues: CATGDGYEQYF. J is TRBJ2-7 and V is TRBV28, with no clear D. CDR1 and CDR2 from the germline V gene are MDHEN and SYDVKM. V was clipped by 10 bases and J by 3 bases, with 10 bases between them. The CDR3 sequence is 11 residues long.

This sequence joins TRBV28 and TRBJ1-5; D ambiguous. CDR1 is MDHEN, CDR2 SYDVKM, per germline. V was shortened by 6 bases and J by 7 bases, with 19 bases between the two germline ends. The CDR3 is 15 amino acids. The CDR3 region has the DNA TGTGCCAGCAGGATGTTAGGAGGCGCGGTACAGCCCCAGCATTTT. This sequence encodes CASRMLGGAVQPQHF. Based on the CDR3 plus reference TRBV28 and TRBJ1-5, the full variable domain is DVKVTQSSRYLVKRTGEKVFLECVQDMDHENMFWYRQDPGLGLRLIYFSYDVKMKEKGDIPEGYSVSREKKERFSLILESASTNQTSMYLCASRMLGGAVQPQHFGDGTRLSIL.

The table lists this clone with a count of one. The V gene is TRBV28, the J gene TRBJ2-7; D possibly corresponds to TRBD2 (5 bases). V was cut by 2 bases and J by 1 base, with 12 bases left in between. The CDR3 length is 15 residues. Germline V gene sequence: CDR1 MDHEN, CDR2 SYDVKM. The CDR3 is CASSLISGGSYEQYF. The CDR3 DNA sequence: TGTGCCAGCAGTTTAATTTCCGGAGGTTCCTACGAGCAGTACTTC.

The chain uses TRBV6-6 and TRBJ2-3; TRBD2 might be the D (7 bases). From germline, CDR1 is MNHNY and CDR2 SVGAGI (reference sequence). This CDR3 is built from 12 residues. V was cut by 8 bases and J by 4 bases, with 10 bases left in between. Written as DNA, the CDR3 is TGTGCCAGCGGGGGGGGCGCAGATACGCAGTATTTT. The encoded protein is CASGGGADTQYF.

The V call is TRBV9, the J call TRBJ2-1, with a weak D call TRBD2 (5 bases). Trimming removed 6 bases at V and 4 bases at J, with 14 bases between. This CDR3 region has 14 residues. CDR1 and CDR2 (germline): SGDLS, YYNGEE. CDR3 DNA sequence: TGTGCCAGCACCCCCATCCGGGGTTACAATGAGCAGTTCTTC. As protein: CASTPIRGYNEQFF.

The rearrangement joins TRBV11-3 to TRBJ2-2, with a possible D match to TRBD2 (5 bases). Germline V lookup: CDR1 SGHNT, CDR2 YENEEA. The CDR3 runs to 14 residues. V shed 4 bases and J shed 6 bases, with 12 bases lying between them. This CDR3 reads CASSSLRAAGELFF. The CDR3 DNA reads TGTGCCAGCAGCTCGTTGCGGGCCGCCGGGGAGCTGTTTTTT.